The sequence of this T cell receptor (beta chain) was determined in a study of CD4 and CD8 cells across lung adenocarcinoma regions. TCRdb reprocessed the PCR reads via MiXCR and lists one record per CDR3 protein. The sample comprises 16,000 or so distinct CDR3 sequences, roughly 51% of which are singletons, and 45% to 60% rests with the top ten. Donors had localized lung adenocarcinoma, a non-small cell lung cancer. The TCR sequence derives from a female donor with lung adenocarcinoma. The CD4 and CD8 labels of this study may be unreliable. Material: CD8+ T cells from the center of a lung tumor.

DNA for the CDR3: TGTGCCAGCAGCCCGGTTGGGGGAGGCTACACCTTC. Protein product: CASSPVGGGYTF. This chain uses TRBV6-1 with TRBJ1-2, with a weak D call TRBD1 (5 bases). V lost 6 bases, J lost 8 bases, and 13 bases lay in between. The CDR3 runs to 12 residues. Germline V CDR1 and CDR2: MNHNS, SASEGT.